This T cell receptor beta chain was profiled in a study of cytomegalovirus exposure and HLA in healthy donors. The V and J ends lost 1 base and 8 bases respectively, with 23 bases between them. This CDR3 has 17 residues. CDR1 and CDR2 (germline): MGHRA, YSYEKL. With regard to this clone: Its antigen remains unknown.

13 Jbeta primers and 60 Vbeta primers were used for the PCR. Here immunoSEQ multiplex PCR was the method, and the copy in TCRdb shows in-frame clones only, minus some. The sample includes 100,000 to 150,000 clones, about three quarters of them seen just once. Study-level findings and limits: HLA-A and HLA-B allele assignments for most subjects were reportedly predicted accurately using TCR beta sequences. Relative to the roughly 690-donor mean, N-insertions were reportedly fewer in an Asian-associated ancestry cluster in a later analysis. In a later analysis, specific HLA alleles were associated with 15,000 to 20,000 TCR beta sequences at a 0.05 false discovery rate. Among CMV-associated TCR beta chains, most appeared HLA-restricted in a later analysis.

The receptor's source is a man aged 50 to 59 in good health and CMV-seronegative. V is TRBV4-1 and J is TRBJ1-2; tentative D call: TRBD1 (6 bases). Sequenced: PBMCs. The CDR3 is CASSQVDRGKGGRGYTF. The DNA of the CDR3 is TGCGCCAGCAGCCAAGTCGATAGGGGGAAAGGAGGTCGAGGCTACACCTTC.